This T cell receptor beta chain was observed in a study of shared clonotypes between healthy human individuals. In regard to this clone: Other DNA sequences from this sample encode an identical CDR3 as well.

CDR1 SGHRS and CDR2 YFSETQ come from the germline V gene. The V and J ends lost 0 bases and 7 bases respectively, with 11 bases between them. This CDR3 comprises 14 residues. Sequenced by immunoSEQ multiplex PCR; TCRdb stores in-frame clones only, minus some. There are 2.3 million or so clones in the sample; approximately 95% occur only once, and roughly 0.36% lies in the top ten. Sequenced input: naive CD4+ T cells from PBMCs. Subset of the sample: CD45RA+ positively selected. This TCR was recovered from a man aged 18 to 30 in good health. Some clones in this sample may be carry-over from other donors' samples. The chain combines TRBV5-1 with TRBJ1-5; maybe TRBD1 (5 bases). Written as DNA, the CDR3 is TGCGCCAGCAGCTTGGTGGCGGGGGACCAGCCCCAGCATTTT. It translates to CASSLVAGDQPQHF.